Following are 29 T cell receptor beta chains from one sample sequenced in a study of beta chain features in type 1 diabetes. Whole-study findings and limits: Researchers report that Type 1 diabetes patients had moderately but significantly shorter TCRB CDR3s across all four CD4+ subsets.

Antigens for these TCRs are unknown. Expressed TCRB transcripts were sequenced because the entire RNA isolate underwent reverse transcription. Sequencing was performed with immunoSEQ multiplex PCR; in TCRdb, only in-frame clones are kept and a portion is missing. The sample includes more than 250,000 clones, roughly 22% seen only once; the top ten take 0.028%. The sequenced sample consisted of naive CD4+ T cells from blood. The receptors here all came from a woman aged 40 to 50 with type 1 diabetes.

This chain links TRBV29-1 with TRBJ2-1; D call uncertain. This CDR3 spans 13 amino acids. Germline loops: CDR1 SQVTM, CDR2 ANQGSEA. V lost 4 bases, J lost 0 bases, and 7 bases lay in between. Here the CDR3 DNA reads TGCAGCGTTGTGTGGGCCTCCTACAATGAGCAGTTCTTC. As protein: CSVVWASYNEQFF.

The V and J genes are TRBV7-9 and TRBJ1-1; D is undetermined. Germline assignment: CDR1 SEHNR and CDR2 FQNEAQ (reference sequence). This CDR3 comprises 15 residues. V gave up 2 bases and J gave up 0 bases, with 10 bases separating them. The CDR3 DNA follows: TGTGCCAGCAGCTTAAGCGAGGGAATGAACACTGAAGCTTTCTTT. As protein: CASSLSEGMNTEAFF.

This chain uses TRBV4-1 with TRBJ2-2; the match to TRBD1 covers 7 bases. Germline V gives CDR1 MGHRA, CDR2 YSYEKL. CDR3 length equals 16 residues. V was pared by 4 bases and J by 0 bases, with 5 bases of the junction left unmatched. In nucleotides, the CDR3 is TGCGCCAGCAGCCCGAGGGACAGAACGAACACCGGGGAGCTGTTTTTT. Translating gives CASSPRDRTNTGELFF.

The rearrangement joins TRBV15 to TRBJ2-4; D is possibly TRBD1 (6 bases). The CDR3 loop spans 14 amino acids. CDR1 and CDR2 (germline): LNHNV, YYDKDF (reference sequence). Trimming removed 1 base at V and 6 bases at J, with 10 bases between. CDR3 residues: CATSRGGRGNIQYF. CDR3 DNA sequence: TGTGCCACCAGCAGAGGAGGCAGGGGAAACATTCAGTACTTC.

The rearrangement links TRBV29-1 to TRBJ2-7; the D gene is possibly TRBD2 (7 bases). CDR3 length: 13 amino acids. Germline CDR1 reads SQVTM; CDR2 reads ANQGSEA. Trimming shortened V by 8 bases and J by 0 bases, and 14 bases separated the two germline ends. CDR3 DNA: TGCAGCTATCGGGGGGCCCGCTCCTACGAGCAGTACTTC. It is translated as CSYRGARSYEQYF.

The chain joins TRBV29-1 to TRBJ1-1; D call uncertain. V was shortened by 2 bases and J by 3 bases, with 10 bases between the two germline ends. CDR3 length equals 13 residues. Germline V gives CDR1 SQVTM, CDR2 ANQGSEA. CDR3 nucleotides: TGCAGCGTTGAACACGGGAGGTACACTGAAGCTTTCTTT. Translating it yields CSVEHGRYTEAFF.

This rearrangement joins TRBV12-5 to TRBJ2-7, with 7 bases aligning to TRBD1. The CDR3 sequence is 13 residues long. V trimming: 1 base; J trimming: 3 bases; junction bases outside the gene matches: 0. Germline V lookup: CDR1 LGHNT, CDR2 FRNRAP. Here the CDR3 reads CASGLDRGYEQYF. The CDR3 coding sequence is TGTGCTAGTGGTTTGGACAGGGGCTACGAGCAGTACTTC.

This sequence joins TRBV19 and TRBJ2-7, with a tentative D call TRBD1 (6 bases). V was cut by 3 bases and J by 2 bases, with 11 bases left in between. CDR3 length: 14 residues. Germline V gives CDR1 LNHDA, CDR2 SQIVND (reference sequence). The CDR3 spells CASSILTGPYEQYF. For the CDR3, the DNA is TGTGCCAGTAGTATTCTGACAGGTCCCTACGAGCAGTACTTC.

In nucleotides, the CDR3 is TGTGCCAGCAGCGCTCGACAGGGACTGAACACTGAAGCTTTCTTT. Its protein is CASSARQGLNTEAFF. The chain carries TRBV9 and TRBJ1-1; 7 positions agree with TRBD1. Per the germline V gene, CDR1 is SGDLS and CDR2 is YYNGEE. With 3 bases clipped from V and 0 bases from J, the junction kept 5 bases outside the gene matches. The CDR3 consists of 15 residues.

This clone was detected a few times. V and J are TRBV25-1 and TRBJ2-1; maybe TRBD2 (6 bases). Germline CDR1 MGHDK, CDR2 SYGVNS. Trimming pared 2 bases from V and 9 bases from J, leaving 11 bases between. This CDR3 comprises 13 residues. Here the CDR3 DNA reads TGTGCCAGCAGTGAAGCCGGACTATTTGAGCAGTTCTTC. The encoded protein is CASSEAGLFEQFF.

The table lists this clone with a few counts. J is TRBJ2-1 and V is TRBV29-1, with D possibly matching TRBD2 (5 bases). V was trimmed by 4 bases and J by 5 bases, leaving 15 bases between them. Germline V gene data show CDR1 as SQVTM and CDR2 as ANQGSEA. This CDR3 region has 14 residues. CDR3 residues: CSVGGSGADNEQFF. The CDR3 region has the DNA TGCAGCGTTGGAGGGAGCGGTGCAGACAATGAGCAGTTCTTC.

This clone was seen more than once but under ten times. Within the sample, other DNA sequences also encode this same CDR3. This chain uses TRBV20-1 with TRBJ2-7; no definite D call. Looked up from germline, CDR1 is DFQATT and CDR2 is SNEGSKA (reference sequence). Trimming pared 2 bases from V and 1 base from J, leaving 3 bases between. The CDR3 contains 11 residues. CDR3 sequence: CSARPSYEQYF. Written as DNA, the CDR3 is TGCAGTGCTAGACCTTCCTACGAGCAGTACTTC.

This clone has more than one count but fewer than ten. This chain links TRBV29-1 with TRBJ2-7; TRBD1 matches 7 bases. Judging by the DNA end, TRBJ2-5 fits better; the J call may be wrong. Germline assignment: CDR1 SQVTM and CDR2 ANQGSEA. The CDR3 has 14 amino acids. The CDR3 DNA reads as TGCAGCATACGGCCCGGGACAGCTCAAGAGACCCAGTACTTC. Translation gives CSIRPGTAQETQYF.

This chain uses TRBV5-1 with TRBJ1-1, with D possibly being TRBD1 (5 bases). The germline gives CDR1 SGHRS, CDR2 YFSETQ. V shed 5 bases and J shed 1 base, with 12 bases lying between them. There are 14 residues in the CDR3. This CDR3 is CASRAETANTEAFF. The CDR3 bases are TGCGCCAGCAGGGCTGAGACAGCGAACACTGAAGCTTTCTTT.

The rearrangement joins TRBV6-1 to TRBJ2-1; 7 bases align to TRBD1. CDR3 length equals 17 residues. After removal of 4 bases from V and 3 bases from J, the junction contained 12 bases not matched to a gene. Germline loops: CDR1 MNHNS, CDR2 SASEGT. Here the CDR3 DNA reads TGTGCCAGCAGTGCCTACCGAGGGGGCCTTCTCTACAATGAGCAGTTCTTC. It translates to CASSAYRGGLLYNEQFF.

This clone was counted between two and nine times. DNA for the CDR3: TGTGCCAGCAGCGTAGCCGCGGCGAACACTGAAGCTTTCTTT. This gives the protein CASSVAAANTEAFF. The chain combines TRBV9 with TRBJ1-1, with no clear D. Germline V gene lookup returns CDR1 SGDLS and CDR2 YYNGEE. The CDR3 loop spans 14 amino acids. Trimming removed 0 bases at V and 1 base at J, with 7 bases between.

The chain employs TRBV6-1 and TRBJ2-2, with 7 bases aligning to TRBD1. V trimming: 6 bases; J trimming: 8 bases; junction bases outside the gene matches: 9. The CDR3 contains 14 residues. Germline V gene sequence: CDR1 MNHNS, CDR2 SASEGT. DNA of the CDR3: TGTGCCAGCAGGGGACAGACAGTCGCTGGGGAGCTGTTTTTT. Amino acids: CASRGQTVAGELFF.

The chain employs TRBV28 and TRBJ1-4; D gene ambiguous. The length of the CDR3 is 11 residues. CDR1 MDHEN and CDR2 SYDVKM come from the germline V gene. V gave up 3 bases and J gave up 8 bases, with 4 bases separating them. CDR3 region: CASSLREKLFF. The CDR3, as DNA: TGTGCCAGCAGTTTGAGAGAAAAACTGTTTTTT.

The CDR3 DNA is TGTGCCAGCAGCTCTACCGGGACAGGGGAAGAGACCCAGTACTTC. Translated, it gives CASSSTGTGEETQYF. The chain couples TRBV7-2 to TRBJ2-5; TRBD1 aligns across 10 bases. The CDR3 is 15 residues long. The germline V gene has CDR1 SGHTA and CDR2 FQGNSA. Trimming cost V 4 bases and J 3 bases; bases outside gene matches: 5.

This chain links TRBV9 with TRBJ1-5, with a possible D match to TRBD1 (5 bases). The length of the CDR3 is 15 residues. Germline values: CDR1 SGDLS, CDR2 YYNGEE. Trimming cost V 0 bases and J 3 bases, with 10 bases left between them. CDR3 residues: CASSVAGGDNQPQHF. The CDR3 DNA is TGTGCCAGCAGCGTAGCTGGGGGGGACAATCAGCCCCAGCATTTT.

In nucleotides, the CDR3 is TGCAGCGTTGAGGGGGCCTGGAACACAGATACGCAGTATTTT. This codes for CSVEGAWNTDTQYF. This chain joins TRBV29-1 and TRBJ2-3, with a tentative D call TRBD1 (6 bases). V lost 3 bases and J lost 2, with 12 bases in between. The CDR3 covers 14 residues. CDR1 is SQVTM, CDR2 ANQGSEA, per germline.

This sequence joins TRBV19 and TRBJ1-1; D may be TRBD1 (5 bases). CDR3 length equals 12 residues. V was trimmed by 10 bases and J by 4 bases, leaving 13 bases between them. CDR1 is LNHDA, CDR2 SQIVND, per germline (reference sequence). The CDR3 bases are TGTGCCACTGGAGGGGATAGCACTGAAGCTTTCTTT. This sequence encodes CATGGDSTEAFF.

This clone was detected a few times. For the CDR3, the DNA is TGCAGCGTTGAAGAGACAGCCGACACTGAAGCTTTCTTT. It specifies CSVEETADTEAFF. The V and J genes are TRBV29-1 and TRBJ1-1; possible D gene TRBD1, 5 bases. Germline V gives CDR1 SQVTM, CDR2 ANQGSEA. V was shortened by 0 bases and J by 3 bases, with 8 bases between the two germline ends. The CDR3 has 13 amino acids.

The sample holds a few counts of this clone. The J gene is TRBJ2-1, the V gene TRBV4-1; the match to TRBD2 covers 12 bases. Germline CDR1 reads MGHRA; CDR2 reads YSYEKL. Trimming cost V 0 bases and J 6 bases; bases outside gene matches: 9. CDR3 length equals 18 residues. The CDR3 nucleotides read TGCGCCAGCAGCCAAGAGGGGAGGACTAGCGGGATGGTCAATGAGCAGTTCTTC. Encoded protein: CASSQEGRTSGMVNEQFF.

CDR3 loop: CASSGNTEAFF. CDR3 nucleotides: TGTGCCAGCAGCGGGAACACTGAAGCTTTCTTT. The chain carries TRBV6-5 and TRBJ1-1; D is unresolved. V was pared by 6 bases and J by 1 base, with 3 bases between. The CDR3 contains 11 residues. In germline, CDR1 is MNHEY, CDR2 SVGAGI.

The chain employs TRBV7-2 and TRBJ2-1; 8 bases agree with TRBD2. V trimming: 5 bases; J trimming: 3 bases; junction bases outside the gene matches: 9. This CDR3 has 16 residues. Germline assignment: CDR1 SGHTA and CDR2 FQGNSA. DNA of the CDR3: TGTGCCAGCAGCACAGGTTTCACTAGCGGCTACAATGAGCAGTTCTTC. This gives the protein CASSTGFTSGYNEQFF.

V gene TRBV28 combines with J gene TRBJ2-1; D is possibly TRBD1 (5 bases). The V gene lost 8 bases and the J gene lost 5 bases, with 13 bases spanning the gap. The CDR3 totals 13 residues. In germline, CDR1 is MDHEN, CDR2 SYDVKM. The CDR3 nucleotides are TGTGCCAGCGTAGCCCCAGGGAACAATGAGCAGTTCTTC. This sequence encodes CASVAPGNNEQFF.

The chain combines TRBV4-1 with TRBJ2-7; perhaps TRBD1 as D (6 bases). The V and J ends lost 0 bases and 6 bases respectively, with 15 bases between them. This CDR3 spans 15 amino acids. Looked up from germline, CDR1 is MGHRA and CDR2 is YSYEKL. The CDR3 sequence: CASSQDYRDSTEQYF. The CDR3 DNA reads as TGCGCCAGCAGCCAAGATTACAGGGATTCCACCGAGCAGTACTTC.

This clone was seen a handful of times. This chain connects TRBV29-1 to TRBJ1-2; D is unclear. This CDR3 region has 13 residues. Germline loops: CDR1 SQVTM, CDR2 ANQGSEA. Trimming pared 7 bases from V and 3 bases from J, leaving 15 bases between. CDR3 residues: CSGSEEFDYGYTF. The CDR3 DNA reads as TGCAGCGGTAGTGAGGAATTCGACTATGGCTACACCTTC. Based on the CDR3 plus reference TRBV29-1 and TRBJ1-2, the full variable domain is SAVISQKPSRDICQRGTSLTIQCQVDSQVTMMFWYRQQPGQSLTLIATANQGSEATYESGFVIDKFPISRPNLTFSTLTVSNMSPEDSSIYLCSGSEEFDYGYTFGSGTRLTVV.